The source of this T cell receptor (beta chain) is a study of T-cell memory formation after mild COVID-19. V was pared by 0 bases and J by 0 bases, with 5 bases of the junction left unmatched. The CDR3 length is 17 residues. Germline V gives CDR1 SGHDT, CDR2 YYEEEE. One entry per CDR3 protein results from TCRdb running MiXCR on the 5' RACE reads. The data show roughly 62,000 distinct CDR3 sequences, about a tenth seen once. Sequenced material: PBMCs or a T cell subset sorted from them (not recorded which). This receptor was taken from a man aged 18 to 35 who had mild COVID-19 (a few samples of this study predate the infection). Cell type and time point are not known. The V call is TRBV5-6, the J call TRBJ2-1; 8 nucleotides agree with TRBD2. The CDR3 is CASSLDGGGPSYNEQFF. The CDR3 DNA follows: TGTGCCAGCAGCTTGGATGGCGGGGGGCCCTCCTACAATGAGCAGTTCTTC.